Below, 18 T cell receptor beta chains from the same sample are listed, as sequenced in a study of vaccination and CD4 T cells after COVID-19. As for treatment: approximately nine-day PBMC culture with coronavirus spike peptide pools or control peptides (ViraFEST assay). For these receptors, no antigen is known. Cultured CD4+ T cells had their DNA profiled by the Oncomine TCR Beta short-read assay. TCRdb re-called the PCR reads with MiXCR, one entry per CDR3 protein. The sample contains about 15,000 distinct CDR3 sequences, roughly three fifths of which appear only once. The sequenced sample was CD4+ T cells from blood, cultured in vitro. The receptors here all came from a human donor who had recovered from COVID-19.

This clonotype was counted a few times. The gene calls are TRBV6-1 and TRBJ1-2; perhaps TRBD1 as D (6 bases). V was shortened by 3 bases and J by 7 bases, with 15 bases between the two germline ends. The CDR3 runs 14 residues. From germline, CDR1 is MNHNS and CDR2 SASEGT. The CDR3 here is CASSEPYGGGGYTF. CDR3 DNA sequence: TGTGCCAGCAGTGAGCCATACGGAGGGGGTGGCTACACCTTC.

The chain carries TRBV30 and TRBJ2-3, with TRBD1 matching 7 bases. Germline CDR1 reads GTSNPN; CDR2 reads SVGIG (reference sequence). Trimming removed 2 bases from V and 9 bases from J; junction bases left unmatched: 5. There are 12 residues in the CDR3. For the CDR3, the DNA is TGTGCCTGGAGTAGAGACAGGGTCACGCAGTATTTT. Translation: CAWSRDRVTQYF.

CDR3 residues: CASSADPGRANVLTF. CDR3 coding DNA: TGTGCCAGCTCAGCCGACCCTGGGCGGGCCAACGTCCTGACTTTC. V gene TRBV18 combines with J gene TRBJ2-6; the D is unclear. The length of the CDR3 is 15 residues. Trimming took 5 bases from V and 5 from J, leaving 13 bases between them. Germline V gene lookup returns CDR1 KGHSH and CDR2 LQKENI. The complete variable domain, with remaining parts taken from reference TRBV18 and TRBJ2-6, reads NAGVMQNPRHLVRRRGQEARLRCSPMKGHSHVYWYRQLPEEGLKFMVYLQKENIIDESGMPKERFSAEFPKEGPSILRIQQVVRGDSAAYFCASSADPGRANVLTFGAGSRLTVL.

The chain links TRBV5-5 to TRBJ2-1; D unclear. CDR1 is SGHKS and CDR2 is YYEKEE in the germline V gene (reference sequence). Trimming shortened V by 4 bases and J by 2 bases, and 13 bases separated the two germline ends. This CDR3 has 15 amino acids. The CDR3 spells CASSAYYTTYNEQFF. CDR3 nucleotides: TGTGCCAGCAGCGCCTACTATACAACCTACAATGAGCAGTTCTTC.

This rearrangement joins TRBV15 to TRBJ1-5, with TRBD1 as a possible D gene (6 bases). This CDR3 contains 16 residues. Germline V gene data show CDR1 as LNHNV and CDR2 as YYDKDF (reference sequence). Trimming cost V 3 bases and J 6 bases, with 18 bases left between them. The CDR3 loop reads CATSRVIILQGQPQHF. In nucleotides, the CDR3 is TGTGCCACCAGCAGGGTAATTATACTACAGGGTCAGCCCCAGCATTTT. Variable domain in full (rest from reference TRBV15 and TRBJ1-5): DAMVIQNPRYQVTQFGKPVTLSCSQTLNHNVMYWYQQKSSQAPKLLFHYYDKDFNNEADTPDNFQSRRPNTSFCFLDIRSPGLGDTAMYLCATSRVIILQGQPQHFGDGTRLSIL.

The chain uses TRBV7-2 and TRBJ2-3; D remains unclear. The CDR3 covers 12 residues. V dropped 1 base and J dropped 6 bases, with 5 bases sitting between them. Germline assignment: CDR1 SGHTA and CDR2 FQGNSA. CDR3: CASSLVGDTQYF. CDR3 coding DNA: TGTGCCAGCAGCTTAGTGGGGGATACGCAGTATTTT.

Written as DNA, the CDR3 is TGTGCCAGTAGTATAGATTACGGGGCAAACTATGGCTACACCTTC. It yields the protein CASSIDYGANYGYTF. The chain has TRBV19 and TRBJ1-2; D is possibly TRBD1 (5 bases). V was pared by 0 bases and J by 2 bases, with 10 bases between. This CDR3 contains 15 residues. CDR1 and CDR2 from the germline V gene are LNHDA and SQIVND (reference sequence).

In DNA, the CDR3 is TGCAGTGCCTTGCGGCATGGCTACACCTTC. It translates to CSALRHGYTF. The chain employs TRBV20-1 and TRBJ1-2; D is unclear. Germline V gives CDR1 DFQATT, CDR2 SNEGSKA (reference sequence). V was pared by 6 bases and J by 6 bases, with 8 bases between. The CDR3 consists of 10 residues.

The chain recombines TRBV20-1 with TRBJ1-6; D is undetermined. The V gene's germline CDR1 is DFQATT and CDR2 SNEGSKA (reference sequence). The CDR3 contains 15 residues. Trimming removed 1 base at V and 8 bases at J, with 15 bases between. CDR3 sequence: CSARVFQIGDSPLHF. CDR3 nucleotide sequence: TGCAGTGCTAGAGTTTTTCAGATTGGGGATTCACCCCTCCACTTT.

V usage is TRBV28 and J usage is TRBJ1-1; the match to TRBD1 covers 7 bases. V lost 6 bases, J lost 4 bases, and 5 bases stayed unmatched. CDR1 is MDHEN, CDR2 SYDVKM, per germline. The CDR3 consists of 13 residues. CDR3 sequence (DNA): TGTGCCAGCAGGCTGACAGGGTCCACTGAAGCTTTCTTT. Amino acids: CASRLTGSTEAFF.

This sequence joins TRBV20-1 and TRBJ2-6; D is uncertain. Germline CDR1 is DFQATT and CDR2 is SNEGSKA (reference sequence). Trimming took off 3 bases at V and 3 bases at J, with 9 bases between the two ends. The CDR3 is 14 amino acids. The CDR3 is CSASGGFGANVLTF. Here the CDR3 DNA reads TGCAGTGCTAGCGGCGGTTTTGGGGCCAACGTCCTGACTTTC.

The chain combines TRBV5-8 with TRBJ2-7, with 9 nucleotides matching TRBD2. This CDR3 spans 15 amino acids. V lost 0 bases to trimming and J lost 6 bases; unmatched junction nucleotides: 7. Germline V lookup: CDR1 SGHTS, CDR2 YDEGEE. As DNA, the CDR3 is TGTGCCAGCAGCTTGGGTGTTAGCGGGAGTACCGAGCAGTACTTC. As protein: CASSLGVSGSTEQYF.

This clonotype was recorded only once. This chain uses TRBV2 with TRBJ2-5; no reliable D call. The V end lost 8 bases, the J end lost 2 bases, and 15 bases lay between the germline ends. CDR3 length equals 14 residues. CDR1 is SNHLY and CDR2 is FYNNEI in the germline V gene. The CDR3 loop reads CASQRPAWQETQYF. CDR3 coding DNA: TGTGCCAGCCAGCGCCCCGCCTGGCAAGAGACCCAGTACTTC.

This clonotype was observed a handful of times. V usage is TRBV20-1 and J usage is TRBJ1-5; D may be TRBD1 (5 bases). CDR3 size: 14 residues. Germline V gene lookup returns CDR1 DFQATT and CDR2 SNEGSKA (reference sequence). With 5 bases removed from V and 0 bases from J, the gap between germline ends came to 11 bases. The CDR3 protein is CSARTGGSNQPQHF. The DNA for the CDR3 is TGCAGTGCTCGAACAGGAGGTAGCAATCAGCCCCAGCATTTT.

V gene TRBV11-3 combines with J gene TRBJ2-5; D is uncertain. This CDR3 comprises 11 residues. Trimming took off 3 bases at V and 5 bases at J, with 4 bases between the two ends. Germline V gives CDR1 SGHNT, CDR2 YENEEA. The CDR3 spells CASSLSETQYF. CDR3 DNA: TGTGCCAGCAGCTTGAGCGAGACCCAGTACTTC.

The genes are TRBV7-3 and TRBJ2-5; weak D call: TRBD1 (5 bases). V lost 2 bases and J 2 bases, leaving 9 bases between the germline ends. The germline V gene encodes CDR1 SGHTA and CDR2 FQGTGA. The CDR3 covers 14 residues. The CDR3: CASSLGAGQETQYF. The CDR3 nucleotides read TGTGCCAGCAGCTTAGGTGCAGGGCAAGAGACCCAGTACTTC.

The chain is built from TRBV20-1 and TRBJ2-5; D call uncertain. The V end lost 1 base, the J end lost 7 bases, and 4 bases lay between the germline ends. Germline loops: CDR1 DFQATT, CDR2 SNEGSKA (reference sequence). This CDR3 region has 10 residues. The CDR3, as DNA: TGCAGTGCTAGAGTTAGGACCCAGTACTTC. Its protein is CSARVRTQYF.

The V call is TRBV6-5, the J call TRBJ2-2; D uncertain. This CDR3 spans 15 amino acids. Deletions cut 4 bases from V and 5 bases from J, with 14 bases between. Per the germline V gene, CDR1 is MNHEY and CDR2 is SVGAGI. The CDR3 sequence is CASSSPIGWTGELFF. The CDR3 DNA sequence: TGTGCCAGCAGTTCCCCAATAGGGTGGACCGGGGAGCTGTTTTTT.